The source of this T cell receptor (beta chain) is a study of T-cell memory formation after mild COVID-19. About the study: Largely, TCR clusters stayed within a single donor.

cDNA libraries for TCR alpha and TCR beta, carrying sample barcodes and UMIs, came from 5'RACE with constant-segment primers. Via MiXCR, TCRdb re-called the 5' RACE reads, giving one row per CDR3 protein. Among 350,000 to 500,000 distinct CDR3 sequences listed, 23% were seen once. The sample holds a few counts of this clonotype. The CDR3 consists of 15 residues. Trimming at V came to 0 bases and at J to 7 bases, leaving 3 bases not matched to a gene. CDR1 and CDR2 (germline): LGHNA, YSLEER. The specimen was PBMCs or a T cell subset sorted from them (not recorded which). The gene calls are TRBV4-3 and TRBJ2-7; TRBD2 matches 13 bases. The clonotype originates from an adult woman who had mild COVID-19 (a few samples of this study predate the infection). Cell type and time point are not known. Here the CDR3 DNA reads TGCGCCAGCAGCCAAGATCGACTAGCGGGAGGTGAGCAGTACTTC. It codes for CASSQDRLAGGEQYF.